These 25 T cell receptor beta chains came from one sample sequenced in a study of T cells in Graves' hyperthyroidism and ophthalmopathy (dated by TCRdb to the late 2010s). To prepare the library, multiplex PCR was applied. Sequenced using an Illumina HiSeq 2000. The TCR beta CDR3 regions were amplified from RNA transcripts. For the first round of RT-PCR on the TCR CDR3, the HTBI primer set was used together with the Qiagen OneStep RT-PCR kit. The raw public data were reprocessed by TCRdb itself: fastp quality trimming at Q25, MiXCR clonotype calling, in-frame beta chains only. Every distinct CDR3 protein forms one entry, paired with its most common genes and DNA. The sample table records 600,000 or so distinct CDR3 sequences; 16% of these occur just once. The ten largest account for over 3.5% of the sample. Sequenced sample: blood. The receptor source for this set is a woman aged 25 to 39 with Graves' hyperthyroidism.

This clonotype was detected ten times or more. The J gene is TRBJ2-1, the V gene TRBV6-5; D is ambiguous. Trimming took off 0 bases at V and 7 bases at J, with 13 bases between the two ends. CDR1 MNHEY and CDR2 SVGAGI come from the germline V gene. The length of the CDR3 is 15 residues. CDR3 loop: CASSYSIVGGNEQFF. CDR3 coding DNA: TGTGCCAGCAGTTACTCGATCGTAGGTGGTAATGAGCAGTTCTTC.

The table lists this clonotype with many counts. The chain has TRBV28 and TRBJ2-5; 8 nucleotides align to TRBD2. This CDR3 is built from 17 residues. J was trimmed by 5 bases and V by 5 bases; bases with no gene match: 16. The germline V gene has CDR1 MDHEN and CDR2 SYDVKM. CDR3 bases: TGTGCCAGCAGTCCAACCGGGACTAGGAGTAGCGGGGAGACCCAGTACTTC. Encoded protein: CASSPTGTRSSGETQYF.

The chain recombines TRBV11-2 with TRBJ2-3, with D possibly TRBD1 on 6 matching bases. Trimming pared 2 bases from V and 6 bases from J, leaving 9 bases between. The germline V gene has CDR1 SGHAT and CDR2 FQNNGV. The CDR3 runs 13 residues. CDR3 in amino acids: CASSLPGADTQYF. CDR3 in DNA: TGTGCCAGCAGCTTACCAGGGGCCGATACGCAGTATTTT. The whole variable domain, filled in from reference TRBV11-2 and TRBJ2-3, reads EAGVAQSPRYKIIEKRQSVAFWCNPISGHATLYWYQQILGQGPKLLIQFQNNGVVDDSQLPKDRFSAERLKGVDSTLKIQPAKLEDSAVYLCASSLPGADTQYFGPGTRLTVL.

This clonotype was observed at least ten times. The chain has TRBV5-1 and TRBJ2-7, with TRBD2 as a possible D gene (5 bases). V lost 0 bases and J 6 bases, leaving 19 bases between the germline ends. CDR3 length: 16 amino acids. Germline CDR1 reads SGHRS; CDR2 reads YFSETQ. In DNA form, the CDR3 reads TGCGCCAGCAGCTTGGTGTTGGCTGAGGGTCTACGCGAGCAGTACTTC. It specifies CASSLVLAEGLREQYF.

The genes are TRBV5-6 and TRBJ1-5, with 7 bases matching TRBD1. There are 14 residues in the CDR3. The germline gives CDR1 SGHDT, CDR2 YYEEEE. The V gene end was trimmed by 3 bases and the J gene end by 3 bases; junction bases not matched to a gene: 3. The CDR3 sequence is CASSSTGINQPQHF. The CDR3 DNA reads TGTGCCAGCAGCTCGACAGGGATCAATCAGCCCCAGCATTTT.

The table lists this clonotype with a few counts. The chain employs TRBV10-1 and TRBJ1-5; D not certain. CDR1 is WNHNN, CDR2 SYGVQD, per germline (reference sequence). V gave up 6 bases and J gave up 9 bases, with 15 bases separating them. The CDR3 is 13 residues long. The CDR3 reads CASRQQWAWPQHF. Written as DNA, the CDR3 is TGCGCCAGCAGGCAACAGTGGGCTTGGCCCCAGCATTTT.

This clonotype appeared a few times. This sequence joins TRBV10-3 and TRBJ1-2, with a tentative D call TRBD1 (5 bases). Germline V lookup: CDR1 ENHRY, CDR2 SYGVKD. V was shortened by 3 bases and J by 4 bases, with 15 bases between the two germline ends. This CDR3 contains 15 residues. CDR3 sequence reads: CAISELAGPGYGYTF. For the CDR3, the DNA is TGTGCCATCAGTGAACTGGCAGGGCCTGGCTATGGCTACACCTTC.

The chain is built from TRBV28 and TRBJ1-4; tentative D call: TRBD1 (6 bases). V was clipped by 2 bases and J by 10 bases, with 14 bases between them. The germline gives CDR1 MDHEN, CDR2 SYDVKM. The CDR3 length is 14 residues. This CDR3 is CASSLMGGGGKLFF. The CDR3 nucleotides are TGTGCCAGCAGTTTAATGGGAGGGGGAGGAAAACTGTTTTTT.

This sequence joins TRBV6-5 and TRBJ1-6; TRBD1 is a possible D gene (5 bases). The germline gives CDR1 MNHEY, CDR2 SVGAGI. The CDR3 sequence is 15 residues long. Trimming removed 4 bases at V and 9 bases at J, with 16 bases between. The CDR3 nucleotides are TGTGCCAGCAGTTCTATAGGGGTTTTAGGTTCACCCCTCCACTTT. Its protein is CASSSIGVLGSPLHF.

This clonotype has just a few counts. V is TRBV9 and J is TRBJ2-1; no definite D call. The CDR3 spans 13 residues. CDR1 and CDR2 from the germline V gene are SGDLS and YYNGEE. V gave up 0 bases and J gave up 10 bases, with 11 bases separating them. The DNA of the CDR3 is TGTGCCAGCAGCGTAGTAAAGTCTGGGGAGCAGTTCTTC. This gives the protein CASSVVKSGEQFF.

Only a few counts were recorded for this clonotype. V usage is TRBV20-1 and J usage is TRBJ1-6, with D unclear. CDR1 DFQATT and CDR2 SNEGSKA come from the germline V gene (reference sequence). Trimming took 2 bases from V and 9 from J, leaving 14 bases between them. The CDR3 is made up of 14 amino acids. CDR3 sequence (DNA): TGCAGTGCTAGACTGGAGGCTCGGGGTTCACCCCTCCACTTT. Translated: CSARLEARGSPLHF.

The rearrangement uses TRBV29-1 and TRBJ1-1; the match to TRBD1 covers 9 bases. V lost 7 bases to trimming and J lost 0 bases; unmatched junction nucleotides: 6. The CDR3 length is 14 residues. Germline assignment: CDR1 SQVTM and CDR2 ANQGSEA. DNA of the CDR3: TGCAGCGATCACAGGGGGCGGATGAACACTGAAGCTTTCTTT. Its protein is CSDHRGRMNTEAFF.

The DNA for the CDR3 is TGTGCCACCAGTCTTTCCGGGACAGAATATCAGCCCCAGCATTTT. This translates into CATSLSGTEYQPQHF. The chain employs TRBV24-1 and TRBJ1-5; 7 bases map to TRBD1. There are 15 residues in the CDR3. The J segment lost 5 bases and the V segment lost 6 bases, leaving 9 bases of the junction unmatched. CDR1 and CDR2 from the germline V gene are KGHDR and SFDVKD.

This clonotype was seen a few times. CDR3 protein: CASSERGQGGYGYTF. CDR3 in DNA: TGTGCCAGCAGTGAACGGGGACAGGGAGGCTATGGCTACACCTTC. The chain carries TRBV2 and TRBJ1-2; 9 nucleotides match TRBD1. J gave up 4 bases and V 2 bases, and 5 bases lay outside the gene matches. The germline V gene encodes CDR1 SNHLY and CDR2 FYNNEI. This CDR3 has 15 amino acids. The entire variable domain, with the rest obtained from reference TRBV2 and TRBJ1-2, is as follows: EPEVTQTPSHQVTQMGQEVILRCVPISNHLYFYWYRQILGQKVEFLVSFYNNEISEKSEIFDDQFSVERPDGSNFTLKIRSTKLEDSAMYFCASSERGQGGYGYTFGSGTRLTVV.

The V and J genes are TRBV18 and TRBJ1-2, with no clear D. CDR1 KGHSH and CDR2 LQKENI come from the germline V gene. This CDR3 comprises 15 residues. V was clipped by 2 bases and J by 4 bases, with 14 bases between them. The CDR3 DNA is TGTGCCAGCTCACCATTCCTGGGCGGAAGCTATGGCTACACCTTC. Residues: CASSPFLGGSYGYTF.

This clonotype has ten or more counts. The rearrangement uses TRBV5-1 and TRBJ2-3; no reliable D call. Germline loops: CDR1 SGHRS, CDR2 YFSETQ. The CDR3 covers 14 residues. V lost 2 bases, J lost 0 bases, and 7 bases lay in between. CDR3 sequence reads: CASSLMDSTDTQYF. The DNA for the CDR3 is TGCGCCAGCAGCTTAATGGACAGCACAGATACGCAGTATTTT.

In its sample, this clonotype was seen many times. This chain links TRBV20-1 with TRBJ2-5; 15 bases are shared with TRBD2. J lost 5 bases, V lost 3 bases, and 10 bases had no gene match. This CDR3 spans 17 amino acids. The germline V gene has CDR1 DFQATT and CDR2 SNEGSKA (reference sequence). CDR3 sequence reads: CSASPRTSGRARETQYF. DNA for the CDR3: TGCAGTGCTAGTCCGAGGACTAGCGGGAGGGCGCGGGAGACCCAGTACTTC.

This clonotype was detected many times. V and J are TRBV7-9 and TRBJ2-7; 10 bases agree with TRBD1. CDR1 SEHNR and CDR2 FQNEAQ come from the germline V gene (reference sequence). The V gene end was trimmed by 4 bases and the J gene end by 6 bases; junction bases not matched to a gene: 9. The length of the CDR3 is 15 residues. CDR3 sequence reads: CASSSQKWTGGEQYF. The DNA for the CDR3 is TGTGCCAGCAGCTCCCAGAAGTGGACAGGGGGCGAGCAGTACTTC.

The chain employs TRBV2 and TRBJ2-5, with a tentative D call TRBD2 (5 bases). Germline V CDR1 and CDR2: SNHLY, FYNNEI. Trimming left V 4 bases short and J 9 bases short, with 18 bases between. The CDR3 has 14 residues. CDR3 DNA: TGTGCCAGCAGTGGGTCCGTCCAGGCAGCGGCCCAGTACTTC. Its protein is CASSGSVQAAAQYF.

Ten or more counts support this clonotype. V usage is TRBV7-8 and J usage is TRBJ2-1; possibly TRBD1 or TRBD2 for D (5 bases each). Germline V gene lookup returns CDR1 SGHVS and CDR2 FQNEAQ. The CDR3 totals 12 residues. V lost 5 bases, J lost 8 bases, and 10 bases lay in between. The CDR3 DNA follows: TGTGCCAGCAGCCCCAGGGAGCATGAGCAGTTCTTC. Translation: CASSPREHEQFF.

The chain combines TRBV25-1 with TRBJ2-7; the D is unclear. The CDR3 contains 13 residues. The V gene lost 6 bases and the J gene lost 7 bases, with 16 bases spanning the gap. The germline CDR1 and CDR2 sequences are MGHDK and SYGVNS. CDR3 amino acids: CASRPLHVGEQYF. The CDR3 DNA is TGTGCCAGCAGGCCCCTGCATGTGGGTGAGCAGTACTTC.

The table lists this clonotype with many counts. This chain uses TRBV24-1 with TRBJ2-1, with 8 bases fitting TRBD2. V shed 7 bases and J 0 bases; nucleotides not matched to a gene: 4. This CDR3 region has 15 residues. In germline, CDR1 is KGHDR, CDR2 SFDVKD. The DNA for the CDR3 is TGTGCCACCAGGGCGGGAGGCAGCTCCTACAATGAGCAGTTCTTC. This encodes CATRAGGSSYNEQFF.

This clonotype was detected ten times or more. The chain combines TRBV12-3 or TRBV12-4 with TRBJ1-4, with 11 bases that match TRBD1. After removal of 3 bases from V and 3 bases from J, the junction contained 12 bases not matched to a gene. This CDR3 has 19 amino acids. Here the CDR3 reads CASSFRWRDRGIANEKLFF. The CDR3 DNA follows: TGTGCCAGCAGTTTTCGCTGGAGGGACAGGGGGATTGCTAATGAAAAACTGTTTTTT.

The V call is TRBV15, the J call TRBJ2-3; 11 positions match TRBD2. Germline CDR1 and CDR2: LNHNV and YYDKDF (reference sequence). J was trimmed by 2 bases and V by 3 bases; bases with no gene match: 4. The CDR3 is 16 residues long. CDR3 nucleotide sequence: TGTGCCACCAGCAGGCGTAGCGGGAGGGTCACAGATACGCAGTATTTT. It specifies CATSRRSGRVTDTQYF. The entire variable domain, with the rest obtained from reference TRBV15 and TRBJ2-3, is as follows: DAMVIQNPRYQVTQFGKPVTLSCSQTLNHNVMYWYQQKSSQAPKLLFHYYDKDFNNEADTPDNFQSRRPNTSFCFLDIRSPGLGDTAMYLCATSRRSGRVTDTQYFGPGTRLTVL.

In this sample, this clonotype turned up a few times. This chain joins TRBV7-2 and TRBJ1-3; the D is unclear. Germline V CDR1 and CDR2: SGHTA, FQGNSA. V shed 3 bases and J shed 2 bases, with 11 bases lying between them. This CDR3 has 15 amino acids. CDR3 DNA: TGTGCCAGCAGCTTCGAAGACTTTACTGGAAACACCATATATTTT. Translated, it gives CASSFEDFTGNTIYF.